This TCR beta chain is from a study of neoadjuvant nivolumab and ipilimumab in lung cancer. Study-wide results and caveats: Blood richness before therapy tracked richness in tumors resected after neoadjuvant therapy.

The assay was immunoSEQ multiplex PCR, and TCRdb's table has in-frame clones only and misses some. The sample consists of tens of thousands of clones, about four fifths of them appearing once. With regard to this clone: Its specificity is not known.

The germline V gene encodes CDR1 SGDLS and CDR2 YYNGEE. After removal of 4 bases from V and 0 bases from J, the junction contained 3 bases not matched to a gene. The CDR3 is made up of 14 amino acids. This sample comprised peripheral blood, obtained before neoadjuvant nivolumab, alone or with ipilimumab. The rearrangement uses TRBV9 and TRBJ2-7, with 8 bases fitting TRBD1. This TCR was sampled from an adult with non-small cell lung cancer. This chain's CDR3 is CASSRTGNSYEQYF. In DNA form, the CDR3 reads TGTGCCAGCAGCCGGACAGGGAACTCCTACGAGCAGTACTTC. Combining the CDR3 with reference TRBV9 and TRBJ2-7 gives the whole variable domain DSGVTQTPKHLITATGQRVTLRCSPRSGDLSVYWYQQSLDQGLQFLIQYYNGEERAKGNILERFSAQQFPDLHSELNLSSLELGDSALYFCASSRTGNSYEQYFGPGTRLTVT.